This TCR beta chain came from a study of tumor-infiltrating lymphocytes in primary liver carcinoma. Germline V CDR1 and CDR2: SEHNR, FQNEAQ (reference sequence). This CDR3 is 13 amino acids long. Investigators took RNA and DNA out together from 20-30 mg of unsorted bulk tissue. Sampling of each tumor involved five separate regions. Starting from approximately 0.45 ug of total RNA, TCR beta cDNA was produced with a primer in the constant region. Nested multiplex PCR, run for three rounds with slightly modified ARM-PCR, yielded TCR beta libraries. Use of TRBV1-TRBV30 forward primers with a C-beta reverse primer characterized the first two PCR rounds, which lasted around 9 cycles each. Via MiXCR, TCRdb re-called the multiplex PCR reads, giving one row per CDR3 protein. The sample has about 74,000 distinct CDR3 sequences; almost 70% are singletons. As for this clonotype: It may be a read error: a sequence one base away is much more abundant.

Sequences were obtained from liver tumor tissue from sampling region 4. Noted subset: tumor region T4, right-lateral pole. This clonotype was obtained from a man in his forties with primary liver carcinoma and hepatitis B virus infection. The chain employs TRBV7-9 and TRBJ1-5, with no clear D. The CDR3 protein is CTSSPRHDQPQHF. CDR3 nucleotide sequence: TGTACCAGCAGCCCTAGGCACGATCAGCCCCAGCATTTT.